These 24 T cell receptor beta chains share one sample of origin, sequenced in a study of OX40 agonist ivuxolimab in advanced cancers. The library came from the immunoSEQ multiplex PCR assay. Held by TCRdb, this immuneACCESS table contains in-frame sequences only and omits some clones. Under half of the omission traces to an unresolved V gene where checked; the cause of the rest is unknown. This sample has 150,000 to 190,000 clones in its table, and around 94% of those were observed once. About 0.3% of the sample rests with the top ten. Sample: CD4+ or CD8+ T cells sorted from blood, taken in a trial of the OX40 agonist ivuxolimab. The receptor source for this set is an adult with an advanced solid tumor such as melanoma, head and neck, liver or kidney cancer.

In nucleotides, the CDR3 is TGTGCCAGCAGTTCCCATAGCGGGAGACTTATAGATACGCAGTATTTT. Its protein is CASSSHSGRLIDTQYF. The chain has TRBV28 and TRBJ2-3; 9 bases fit TRBD2. CDR3 length equals 16 residues. Trimming removed 4 bases from V and 5 bases from J; junction bases left unmatched: 10. Germline CDR1 and CDR2: MDHEN and SYDVKM. Full variable domain (rest looked up from reference TRBV28 and TRBJ2-3): DVKVTQSSRYLVKRTGEKVFLECVQDMDHENMFWYRQDPGLGLRLIYFSYDVKMKEKGDIPEGYSVSREKKERFSLILESASTNQTSMYLCASSSHSGRLIDTQYFGPGTRLTVL.

This rearrangement joins TRBV6-5 to TRBJ1-2, with D maybe TRBD1 (5 bases). V was clipped by 3 bases and J by 4 bases, with 12 bases between them. This CDR3 has 14 amino acids. Germline-derived CDR1 and CDR2 are MNHEY and SVGAGI. In nucleotides, the CDR3 is TGTGCCAGCAGTTATGGGGCCCGGGGCTATGGCTACACCTTC. It is translated as CASSYGARGYGYTF.

CDR3 coding DNA: TGTGCCAGCTCGCAAGGCACCAATCAGCCCCAGCATTTT. Its protein product is CASSQGTNQPQHF. The chain uses TRBV18 and TRBJ1-5, with D unclear. The length of the CDR3 is 13 residues. The V gene lost 6 bases and the J gene lost 3 bases, with 9 bases spanning the gap. Per the germline V gene, CDR1 is KGHSH and CDR2 is LQKENI. Variable domain in full (rest from reference TRBV18 and TRBJ1-5): NAGVMQNPRHLVRRRGQEARLRCSPMKGHSHVYWYRQLPEEGLKFMVYLQKENIIDESGMPKERFSAEFPKEGPSILRIQQVVRGDSAAYFCASSQGTNQPQHFGDGTRLSIL.

This chain uses TRBV27 with TRBJ2-1; 11 bases align to TRBD2. V gave up 3 bases and J gave up 10 bases; unmatched junction bases: 8. Germline V gene lookup returns CDR1 MNHEY and CDR2 SMNVEV (reference sequence). CDR3 length equals 15 residues. This chain's CDR3 is CASSFPSGGKEEQFF. CDR3 DNA: TGTGCCAGCAGTTTCCCTAGCGGGGGGAAAGAGGAGCAGTTCTTC.

This chain connects TRBV5-3 to TRBJ1-5; 10 nucleotides line up with TRBD1. TRBV5-3 is assigned to the ORF class and has an uncertain function. The CDR3 loop spans 16 amino acids. J gave up 2 bases and V 4 bases, and 6 bases lay outside the gene matches. The CDR3 coding sequence is TGTGCCAGAAGCCTACGACAGGGGGCAGGCAATCAGCCCCAGCATTTT. It is translated as CARSLRQGAGNQPQHF.

The chain is built from TRBV5-1 and TRBJ1-3; D not certain. The CDR3 has 12 residues. The germline gives CDR1 SGHRS, CDR2 YFSETQ. The V and J ends lost 0 bases and 2 bases respectively, with 0 bases between them. The CDR3, as DNA: TGCGCCAGCAGCTTGGCTGGAAACACCATATATTTT. It translates to CASSLAGNTIYF.

The chain employs TRBV7-2 and TRBJ2-5; TRBD2 might be the D (6 bases). The germline V and J ends were trimmed by 1 base and 3 bases, with 12 bases remaining between them. Germline CDR1 is SGHTA and CDR2 is FQGNSA. CDR3 size: 15 residues. CDR3 sequence: CASSLVLRLEETQYF. Written as DNA, the CDR3 is TGTGCCAGCAGCTTAGTGCTCCGACTAGAAGAGACCCAGTACTTC.

V and J are TRBV19 and TRBJ2-2; 7 bases line up with TRBD1. The V and J ends lost 4 bases and 6 bases, in that order; junction bases with no gene match: 5. The CDR3 runs 14 residues. Looked up from germline, CDR1 is LNHDA and CDR2 is SQIVND (reference sequence). CDR3 in DNA: TGTGCCAGTAGTAAAGACAGGGTAGCCGGGGAGCTGTTTTTT. Amino acid sequence: CASSKDRVAGELFF.

About this clone itself: Other DNA sequences in the same sample also yield this CDR3. The rearrangement uses TRBV29-1 and TRBJ1-3; tentatively, D is TRBD1 (5 bases). Trimming removed 3 bases from V and 0 bases from J, with 9 bases in between. CDR1 is SQVTM and CDR2 is ANQGSEA in the germline V gene. This CDR3 has 14 amino acids. Here the CDR3 DNA reads TGCAGCGTTGACGGCAGGGTCTCTGGAAACACCATATATTTT. Amino acid sequence: CSVDGRVSGNTIYF.

V is TRBV7-2 and J is TRBJ2-1, with 7 bases that match TRBD1. V was clipped by 1 base and J by 7 bases; unmatched bases: 1. Germline V gene lookup returns CDR1 SGHTA and CDR2 FQGNSA. The CDR3 sequence is 13 residues long. In DNA, the CDR3 is TGTGCCAGCAGCTTAGACAGGGGAAATGAGCAGTTCTTC. It yields the protein CASSLDRGNEQFF.

The chain recombines TRBV7-3 with TRBJ2-7, with 8 bases aligning to TRBD1. CDR3 length: 16 amino acids. Germline CDR1 SGHTA, CDR2 FQGTGA. The ends lost 2 bases at V and 2 bases at J; junction bases unmatched: 8. This CDR3 reads CASSLSGQGPTYEQYF. CDR3 DNA sequence: TGTGCCAGCAGCTTATCCGGACAGGGTCCAACCTACGAGCAGTACTTC.

About this clone itself: Other DNA sequences from this sample encode an identical CDR3 as well. The V gene is TRBV18, the J gene TRBJ2-2; D is ambiguous. V was pared by 3 bases and J by 2 bases, with 4 bases between. This CDR3 comprises 13 residues. Per germline, CDR1 KGHSH and CDR2 LQKENI. CDR3 region: CASSPPNTGELFF. The DNA for the CDR3 is TGTGCCAGCTCACCCCCTAACACCGGGGAGCTGTTTTTT.

This chain connects TRBV4-2 to TRBJ1-1, with D maybe TRBD1 (5 bases). The V gene lost 1 base and the J gene lost 2 bases, with 8 bases spanning the gap. Germline assignment: CDR1 LGHNA and CDR2 YNFKEQ. The CDR3 has 14 amino acids. In DNA, the CDR3 is TGTGCCAGCAGCCAAGGCGACAGAAACACTGAAGCTTTCTTT. This sequence encodes CASSQGDRNTEAFF.

The chain joins TRBV12-2 to TRBJ1-1; the table's D call, TRBD1, was not checked against the DNA. TRBV12-2 is flagged as a pseudogene. The CDR3 consists of 14 residues. The CDR3 protein is CASRIQGTDTEAFF. CDR3 coding DNA: TGTGCAAGTCGCATACAGGGCACGGACACTGAAGCTTTCTTT.

This chain uses TRBV5-1 with TRBJ2-7; 13 bases fit TRBD2. Germline trimming cut 6 bases from V and 4 bases from J; bases unmatched to any gene: 7. Germline CDR1 SGHRS, CDR2 YFSETQ. The CDR3 runs 15 residues. The CDR3 loop reads CASTWTSGGSYEQYF. The CDR3 coding sequence is TGCGCCAGCACCTGGACTAGCGGGGGCTCGTACGAGCAGTACTTC.

The chain links TRBV4-2 to TRBJ1-1, with D maybe TRBD1 (6 bases). The V and J ends lost 0 bases and 0 bases respectively, with 17 bases between them. CDR1 and CDR2 (germline): LGHNA, YNFKEQ. The CDR3 runs 18 residues. Here the CDR3 DNA reads TGTGCCAGCAGCCAAGATCCGGGGGGGCGCCGAATGAACACTGAAGCTTTCTTT. Encoded protein: CASSQDPGGRRMNTEAFF.

The chain employs TRBV5-1 and TRBJ2-3, with 12 positions matching TRBD2. The CDR3 is 17 residues long. Germline lookup yields CDR1 SGHRS and CDR2 YFSETQ. The V gene end was trimmed by 0 bases and the J gene end by 5 bases; junction bases not matched to a gene: 7. CDR3 sequence (DNA): TGCGCCAGCAGCTTGGTACTAGCGGGGGGCGCGGGAGATACGCAGTATTTT. Amino acids: CASSLVLAGGAGDTQYF.

This chain connects TRBV15 to TRBJ2-2; D not resolved. Trimming shortened V by 2 bases and J by 3 bases, and 7 bases separated the two germline ends. Per the germline V gene, CDR1 is LNHNV and CDR2 is YYDKDF (reference sequence). The CDR3 is made up of 14 amino acids. CDR3 DNA sequence: TGTGCCACCAGCAGAACCCGTGACACCGGGGAGCTGTTTTTT. It codes for CATSRTRDTGELFF.

With respect to this clone: The sample contains more than one DNA sequence encoding this CDR3. This chain links TRBV18 with TRBJ1-5; no clear D. This CDR3 has 13 amino acids. Per germline, CDR1 KGHSH and CDR2 LQKENI. The V end was cut by 3 bases, the J end by 4 bases, with 7 bases between. Here the CDR3 reads CASSPDPNQPQHF. The CDR3 DNA is TGTGCCAGCTCACCGGACCCGAATCAGCCCCAGCATTTT.

The rearrangement uses TRBV6-5 and TRBJ1-1, with 7 bases fitting TRBD1. The CDR3 has 15 amino acids. J gave up 4 bases and V 2 bases, and 7 bases lay outside the gene matches. CDR1 and CDR2 (germline): MNHEY, SVGAGI. The CDR3 spells CASSYQGVLGTEAFF. The CDR3 region has the DNA TGTGCCAGCAGTTACCAGGGGGTTTTGGGCACTGAAGCTTTCTTT.

The chain carries TRBV6-5 and TRBJ2-3; the match to TRBD2 covers 7 bases. The CDR3 covers 14 residues. CDR1 and CDR2 from the germline V gene are MNHEY and SVGAGI. The V and J ends lost 2 bases and 10 bases, in that order; junction bases with no gene match: 9. The CDR3 DNA sequence: TGTGCCAGCAGTTACCCTAACATACGGGGGGCGCAGTATTTT. Translating gives CASSYPNIRGAQYF.

The table lists this clone with a count of one. The V call is TRBV27, the J call TRBJ1-3; D is ambiguous. V lost 4 bases, J lost 0 bases, and 7 bases lay in between. Germline CDR1 MNHEY, CDR2 SMNVEV (reference sequence). The CDR3 is 14 amino acids. For the CDR3, the DNA is TGTGCCAGCAGTTCCCTCAGCTCTGGAAACACCATATATTTT. Translating it yields CASSSLSSGNTIYF.

The rearrangement uses TRBV30 and TRBJ2-7, with D hard to call. The CDR3 spans 14 residues. V was pared by 1 base and J by 4 bases, with 14 bases between. Germline CDR1 reads GTSNPN; CDR2 reads SVGIG (reference sequence). CDR3 amino acids: CAWSGLRPSYEQYF. DNA for the CDR3: TGTGCCTGGAGTGGCCTTAGGCCCTCATACGAGCAGTACTTC.

The J gene is TRBJ1-1, the V gene TRBV2; D is possibly TRBD1 (5 bases). V lost 8 bases to trimming and J lost 0 bases, with 7 bases between them. In germline, CDR1 is SNHLY, CDR2 FYNNEI. The CDR3 extends over 12 amino acids. CDR3 loop: CASRGMNTEAFF. CDR3 DNA: TGTGCCAGCCGGGGGATGAACACTGAAGCTTTCTTT.